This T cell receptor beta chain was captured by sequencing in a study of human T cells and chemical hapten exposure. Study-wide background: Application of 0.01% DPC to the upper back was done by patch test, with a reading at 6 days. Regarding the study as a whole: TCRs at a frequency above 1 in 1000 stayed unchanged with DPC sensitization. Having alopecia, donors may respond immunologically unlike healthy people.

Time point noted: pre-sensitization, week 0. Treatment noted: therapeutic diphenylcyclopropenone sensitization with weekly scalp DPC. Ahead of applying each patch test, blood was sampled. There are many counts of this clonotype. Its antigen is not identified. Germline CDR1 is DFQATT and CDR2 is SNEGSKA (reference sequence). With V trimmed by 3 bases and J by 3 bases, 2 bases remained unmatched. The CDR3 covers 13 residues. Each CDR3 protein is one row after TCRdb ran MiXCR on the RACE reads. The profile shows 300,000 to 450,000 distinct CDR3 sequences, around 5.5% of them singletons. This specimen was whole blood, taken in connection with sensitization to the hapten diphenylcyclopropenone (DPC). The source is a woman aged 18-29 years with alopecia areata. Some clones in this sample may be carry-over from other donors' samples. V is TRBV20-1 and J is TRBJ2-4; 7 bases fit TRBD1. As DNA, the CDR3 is TGCAGTGCTAGGGACAGGAACAAAAACATTCAGTACTTC. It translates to CSARDRNKNIQYF.